This T cell receptor beta chain derives from a study of cytomegalovirus exposure and HLA in healthy donors. As to this clone: Its antigen is currently unknown.

Study-wide results and limits: The authors listed 150 to 200 TCR beta chains as cytomegalovirus-associated. Generally TCR sequences proved uncommon, though certain public TCRs appeared in numerous donors. With further analysis later on, most CMV-associated TCR beta chains appeared HLA-restricted. CMV serostatus was the only immune exposure information that was available.

Vbeta (60) and Jbeta (13) primers were used in the PCR. Repertoires were generated with immunoSEQ multiplex PCR, while TCRdb's copy carries only in-frame clones and drops some. The sample shows about 130,000 clones, and roughly 1% sits with its ten largest clones. The sample was PBMCs. The source of this sequence is a man aged 18 to 30 in good health and CMV-seronegative.

CDR3 in DNA: TGTGCCAGGAGGACTGCTAACTATGGCTACACCTTC. Translating it yields CARRTANYGYTF. The V and J genes are TRBV2 and TRBJ1-2; D gene ambiguous. Germline values: CDR1 SNHLY, CDR2 FYNNEI. V was cut by 9 bases and J by 0 bases, with 8 bases left in between. The CDR3 loop spans 12 amino acids.